The clone carrying this T cell receptor beta chain was seen many times. No antigen is known for it. TCR beta libraries were made by quantitative 5'-RACE with molecular barcodes. In TCRdb, the 5' RACE reads were re-called with MiXCR into one record per CDR3 protein. The data show about 240,000 distinct CDR3 sequences, with 24% seen just once and less than 0.75% held by the top ten. These data are taken from a study of CD8 T cells in ankylosing spondylitis. Broader study findings: A TCR beta motif made of under 10 highly homologous variants seemed typical of ankylosing spondylitis blood. Some of the motif variants had earlier been found in reactive arthritis patients' fluid and blood. Reportedly, matched ankylosing spondylitis synovial fluid was significantly enriched for disease-linked clones.

Trimming removed 5 bases at V and 4 bases at J, with 9 bases between. The CDR3 totals 12 residues. This TCR was sampled from a male donor with ankylosing spondylitis or in good health (not recorded which). The chain carries TRBV12-3 or TRBV12-4 and TRBJ2-7, with D possibly called TRBD1 or TRBD2 (5 bases each). Material: blood, either unsorted or a sorted T cell fraction (not recorded which). CDR3 in amino acids: CASSRGGYEQYF. Here the CDR3 DNA reads TGTGCCAGCAGTAGGGGCGGGTACGAGCAGTACTTC.